This T cell receptor beta chain was recorded in a study of long-term antiretroviral therapy in people with HIV. Whole-study findings and limits: HIV repertoires spanned narrower CDR3 length ranges than controls. Blood sampling spanned 2004 to 2017, possibly under older ART regimens. Transplant-donor-level diversity was not reached after ART, though diversity increased.

This clone was seen more than once but under ten times. Its specificity is not known. The CDR3 covers 15 residues. CDR1 is SEHNR and CDR2 is FQNEAQ in the germline V gene (reference sequence). V gave up 5 bases and J gave up 7 bases; unmatched junction bases: 8. Survey-level immunoSEQ v3.0 assays were run. Sequenced by immunoSEQ multiplex PCR; TCRdb stores in-frame clones only, minus some. This sample has around 9,600 clones; 70% to 80% occur once, and the top ten carry approximately 13%. V gene TRBV7-9 combines with J gene TRBJ2-7, with 13 bases identical to TRBD2. The input for sequencing was unsorted PBMCs, taken 0.4 years before starting antiretroviral therapy. The clonotype was recovered from a man aged 30-40 years with HIV. CDR3 protein: CASSHGLAGAGEQYF. Written as DNA, the CDR3 is TGTGCCAGCAGCCACGGACTAGCGGGGGCGGGGGAGCAGTACTTC. The full variable domain, in which reference TRBV7-9 and TRBJ2-7 provide the parts outside the CDR3, is DTGVSQNPRHKITKRGQNVTFRCDPISEHNRLYWYRQTLGQGPEFLTYFQNEAQLEKSRLLSDRFSAERPKGSFSTLEIQRTEQGDSAMYLCASSHGLAGAGEQYFGPGTRLTVT.